The text below deals with one T cell receptor (beta chain). No antigen is known for it. This sample is drawn from a study of cytomegalovirus exposure and HLA in healthy donors. Study-wide context: Samples from HLA-typed donors yielded 65 million to 90 million unique TCRs in an early data release. Study-level findings and limits: Likely technical artifact: a cluster of highly shared sequence variants. The study reported that TCR beta sequences accurately predicted HLA-A and HLA-B alleles in most subjects.

Germline V gene data show CDR1 as MNHEY and CDR2 as SVGAGI. The CDR3 extends over 14 amino acids. Use of 60 Vbeta and 13 Jbeta primers characterized the PCR. The repertoire was sequenced with immunoSEQ multiplex PCR; TCRdb's copy has only in-frame clones and lacks some. The data hold roughly 160,000 clones, with around 80% observed a single time. Sequencing used PBMCs. This TCR was sampled from a woman in her forties or fifties in good health and CMV-seropositive. This sequence joins TRBV6-5 and TRBJ2-5; TRBD1 agrees at 9 bases. The tail of the sequence fits TRBJ2-7 better, so the J call may be wrong. The CDR3, as DNA: TGTGCCAGCAGCCCGGGGACAGGGTCCTACGAGCAGTACTTC. This encodes CASSPGTGSYEQYF.